This note documents a single T cell receptor (beta chain) sequence. Its antigen is unknown. Assay: immunoSEQ multiplex PCR; the TCRdb copy retains only in-frame clones and omits some. The sample lists 130,000 to 150,000 clones, 90% to 95% seen once, with 5.2% in the top ten. The trim removed 4 bases at V and 4 bases at J, leaving 5 bases unmatched. There are 15 residues in the CDR3. CDR1 and CDR2 from the germline V gene are SGHTS and YDEGEE. These data belong to a study of T cell responses to AZD1222 COVID-19 vaccine. Findings and limits, study-wide: Rises in breadth and depth of Spike-specific TCRs came after two AZD1222 doses. CD4 TCRs associated with vaccination spanned spike, dominating at 160-218 and 743-854. Only six AZD1222 recipients tested seropositive at baseline. Clonal diversity was possibly underestimated, and the donors were mostly white British, with more females.

The TCR was taken from an adult in good health. Sequenced here: peripheral blood, sampled on day 0 of AZD1222 vaccination. The chain is built from TRBV5-8 and TRBJ2-1; 10 positions match TRBD1. The CDR3 here is CASSPGTGAYNEQFF. The CDR3 DNA reads as TGTGCCAGCAGCCCCGGGACAGGGGCTTACAATGAGCAGTTCTTC.